This TCR beta chain was obtained from a study of identical twins. This clonotype was recorded at least ten times. Antigen specificity is unknown. A universal primer binding site was introduced by template switching. The final cDNA contained unique molecular identifiers. TCRdb re-derived calls from the 5' RACE reads in MiXCR, one entry per CDR3 protein. The profile covers roughly 700,000 distinct CDR3 sequences, with around 8.6% appearing a single time and 0.85% to 1% taken by the ten largest. V dropped 8 bases and J dropped 10; count of bases not matched to a gene: 8. This CDR3 region has 13 residues. Study findings and constraints: It was cross-sectional statistical analysis, not following the same donors, that the conclusions relied on. Insertions were reduced in abundant cord blood beta clonotypes but not in memory repertoires.

This same sample was also part of a study on yellow fever vaccine responses in identical twins.

Source material: PBMCs. This sequence originates from a woman aged 18 to 35 in good health. The chain carries TRBV12-3 or TRBV12-4 and TRBJ2-1; 10 bases fit TRBD2. The CDR3 DNA reads TGTGCCAGCTGGCCTAGCGGGAGATACGAGCAGTTCTTC. This codes for CASWPSGRYEQFF.